This T cell receptor (beta chain) was retrieved from a study of blood T cell repertoires in COVID-19. This clone was observed a handful of times. V lost 9 bases to trimming and J lost 6 bases, with 14 bases between them. The germline V gene has CDR1 LNHDA and CDR2 SQIVND (reference sequence). The CDR3 runs to 13 residues. Clones were sequenced by immunoSEQ multiplex PCR, and TCRdb holds only the in-frame ones, with some missing. The data contain approximately 170,000 clones, roughly 78% of them singletons. This clonotype was sampled from a woman between 70 and 85 years old in a cohort exposed to, infected with or recovered from COVID-19 (not recorded which). The specimen sequenced was PBMCs or T cells enriched from blood (not recorded which). V usage is TRBV19 and J usage is TRBJ2-2, with a weak D call TRBD1 (6 bases). CDR3 region: CASLDPGAGELFF. The DNA for the CDR3 is TGTGCCAGCTTGGATCCAGGGGCCGGGGAGCTGTTTTTT.